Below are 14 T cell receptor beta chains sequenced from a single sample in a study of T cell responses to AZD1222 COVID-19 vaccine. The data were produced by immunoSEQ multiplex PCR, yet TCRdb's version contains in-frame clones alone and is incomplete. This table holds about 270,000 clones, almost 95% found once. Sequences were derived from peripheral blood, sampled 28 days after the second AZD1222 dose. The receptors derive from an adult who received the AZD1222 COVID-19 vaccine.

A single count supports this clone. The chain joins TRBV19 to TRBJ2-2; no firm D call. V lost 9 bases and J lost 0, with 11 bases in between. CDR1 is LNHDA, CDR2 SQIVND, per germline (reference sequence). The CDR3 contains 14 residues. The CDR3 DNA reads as TGTGCCAGCAAGTACGGTCCGAACACCGGGGAGCTGTTTTTT. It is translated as CASKYGPNTGELFF.

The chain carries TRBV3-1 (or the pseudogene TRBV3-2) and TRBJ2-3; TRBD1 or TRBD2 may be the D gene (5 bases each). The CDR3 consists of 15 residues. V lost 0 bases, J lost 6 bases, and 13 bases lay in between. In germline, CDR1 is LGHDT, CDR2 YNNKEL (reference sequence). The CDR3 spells CASSQDLAGSDTQYF. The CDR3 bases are TGTGCCAGCAGCCAAGATCTTGCAGGGAGTGATACGCAGTATTTT.

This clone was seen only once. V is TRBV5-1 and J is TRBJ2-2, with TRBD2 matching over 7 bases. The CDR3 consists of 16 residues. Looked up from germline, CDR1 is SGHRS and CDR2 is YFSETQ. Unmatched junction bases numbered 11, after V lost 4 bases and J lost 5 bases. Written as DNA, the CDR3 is TGCGCCAGCAGCCACCCGGAGAGGGGAGGGACCGGGGAGCTGTTTTTT. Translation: CASSHPERGGTGELFF.

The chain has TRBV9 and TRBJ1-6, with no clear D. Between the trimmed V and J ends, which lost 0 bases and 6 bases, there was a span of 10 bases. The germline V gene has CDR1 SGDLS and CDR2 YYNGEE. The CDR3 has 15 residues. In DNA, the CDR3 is TGTGCCAGCAGCGTAGCCCCAGACGGTAATTCACCCCTCCACTTT. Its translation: CASSVAPDGNSPLHF.

CDR3 in DNA: TGCGCCAGAGGGACGGCGAACACTGAAGCTTTCTTT. This gives the protein CARGTANTEAFF. J is TRBJ1-1 and V is TRBV10-1; TRBD1 is a possible D gene (5 bases). Trimming stripped 9 bases from V and 1 base from J, with 9 bases between. CDR1 is WNHNN, CDR2 SYGVQD, per germline (reference sequence). The CDR3 extends over 12 amino acids.

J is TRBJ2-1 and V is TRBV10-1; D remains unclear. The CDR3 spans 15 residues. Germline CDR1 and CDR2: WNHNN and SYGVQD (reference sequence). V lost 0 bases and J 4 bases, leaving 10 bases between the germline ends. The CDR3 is CASSESIGTYNEQFF. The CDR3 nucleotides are TGCGCCAGCAGTGAGTCGATCGGCACTTACAATGAGCAGTTCTTC.

The CDR3 reads CASSPYNTGELFF. The CDR3 nucleotides read TGTGCCAGCAGCCCATATAACACCGGGGAGCTGTTTTTT. The chain is built from TRBV7-6 and TRBJ2-2, with no clear D. The germline V gene has CDR1 SGHVS and CDR2 FNYEAQ. Between the trimmed V and J ends, which lost 5 bases and 2 bases, there was a span of 6 bases. The CDR3 loop spans 13 amino acids.

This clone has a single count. The CDR3 DNA is TGTGCCAGCAGCGTAGCACACTTAAGAACCGGGGAGCTGTTTTTT. This sequence encodes CASSVAHLRTGELFF. This rearrangement joins TRBV9 to TRBJ2-2, with D hard to call. This CDR3 spans 15 amino acids. Between the trimmed V and J ends, which lost 0 bases and 5 bases, there was a span of 11 bases. The germline V gene has CDR1 SGDLS and CDR2 YYNGEE.

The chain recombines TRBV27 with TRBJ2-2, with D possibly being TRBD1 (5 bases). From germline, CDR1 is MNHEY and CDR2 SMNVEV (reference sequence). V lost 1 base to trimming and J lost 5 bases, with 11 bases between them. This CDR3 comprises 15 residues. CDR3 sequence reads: CASSLYAGSTGELFF. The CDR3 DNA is TGTGCCAGCAGTTTATATGCAGGGTCGACCGGGGAGCTGTTTTTT.

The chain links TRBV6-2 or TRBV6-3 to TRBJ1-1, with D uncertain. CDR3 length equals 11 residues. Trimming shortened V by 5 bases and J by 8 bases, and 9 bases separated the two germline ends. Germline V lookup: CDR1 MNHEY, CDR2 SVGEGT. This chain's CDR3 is CASSRAWEAFF. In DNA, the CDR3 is TGTGCCAGCAGTCGAGCTTGGGAAGCTTTCTTT.

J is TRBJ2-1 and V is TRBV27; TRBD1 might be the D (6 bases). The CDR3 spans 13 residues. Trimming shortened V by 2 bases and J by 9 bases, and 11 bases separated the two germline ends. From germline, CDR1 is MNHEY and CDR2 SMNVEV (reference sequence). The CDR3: CASSLMSGVEQFF. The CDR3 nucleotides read TGTGCCAGCAGTTTAATGTCAGGGGTTGAGCAGTTCTTC.

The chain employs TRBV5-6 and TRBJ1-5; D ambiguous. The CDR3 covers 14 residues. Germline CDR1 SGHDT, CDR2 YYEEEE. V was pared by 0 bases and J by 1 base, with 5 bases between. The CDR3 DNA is TGTGCCAGCAGCTTGGGGAGGAGCAATCAGCCCCAGCATTTT. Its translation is CASSLGRSNQPQHF.

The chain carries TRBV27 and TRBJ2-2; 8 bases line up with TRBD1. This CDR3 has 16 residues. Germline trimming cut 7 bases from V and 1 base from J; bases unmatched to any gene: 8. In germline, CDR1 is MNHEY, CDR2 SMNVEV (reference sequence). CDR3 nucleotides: TGTGCCAGCATGGGCCGACAGGGGTGGAACACCGGGGAGCTGTTTTTT. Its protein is CASMGRQGWNTGELFF.

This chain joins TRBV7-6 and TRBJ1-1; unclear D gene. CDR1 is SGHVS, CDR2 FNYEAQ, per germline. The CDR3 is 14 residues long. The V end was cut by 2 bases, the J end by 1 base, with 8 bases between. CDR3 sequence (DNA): TGTGCCAGCAGCTTACGGGCCCGGAACACTGAAGCTTTCTTT. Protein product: CASSLRARNTEAFF.